Below are 4 T cell receptor beta chains sequenced from a single sample in a study of cytomegalovirus exposure and HLA in healthy donors. TCRdb's copy holds only in-frame clones and misses some; the assay was immunoSEQ multiplex PCR. The sample consists of more than 95,000 clones, 95% to 96% of them appearing once. Sequences were obtained from PBMCs. The receptors come from a young man in good health and CMV-seronegative.

This chain links TRBV5-4 with TRBJ2-5; D is possibly TRBD2 (6 bases). The CDR3 is made up of 14 amino acids. The germline CDR1 and CDR2 sequences are SGHNT and YYREEE (reference sequence). V lost 4 bases and J lost 5, with 15 bases in between. Here the CDR3 reads CASSPGLASETQYF. The DNA of the CDR3 is TGTGCCAGCAGCCCGGGACTGGCAAGTGAGACCCAGTACTTC.

The V call is TRBV7-3, the J call TRBJ2-6; 10 bases align to TRBD1. Germline V gene data show CDR1 as SGHTA and CDR2 as FQGTGA. Germline trimming cut 5 bases from V and 2 bases from J; bases unmatched to any gene: 15. There are 20 residues in the CDR3. The CDR3, as DNA: TGTGCCAGCAGCGGGTCTTTAGACAGGGGGCAGTATACTGGGGCCAACGTCCTGACTTTC. Its protein product is CASSGSLDRGQYTGANVLTF.

The gene calls are TRBV18 and TRBJ2-7; no reliable D call. Trimming pared 2 bases from V and 0 bases from J, leaving 8 bases between. Germline V gene data show CDR1 as KGHSH and CDR2 as LQKENI. The CDR3 runs to 14 residues. CDR3 in amino acids: CASSPGTGSYEQYF. DNA of the CDR3: TGTGCCAGCTCACCAGGAACGGGCTCCTACGAGCAGTACTTC. The entire variable domain, with the rest obtained from reference TRBV18 and TRBJ2-7, is as follows: NAGVMQNPRHLVRRRGQEARLRCSPMKGHSHVYWYRQLPEEGLKFMVYLQKENIIDESGMPKERFSAEFPKEGPSILRIQQVVRGDSAAYFCASSPGTGSYEQYFGPGTRLTVT.

The chain couples TRBV7-2 to TRBJ2-4; possibly TRBD2 for D (6 bases). This CDR3 contains 14 residues. Germline assignment: CDR1 SGHTA and CDR2 FQGNSA. Trimming cost V 5 bases and J 9 bases, with 17 bases left between them. CDR3 in amino acids: CASSPKGGWGIQYF. CDR3 DNA sequence: TGTGCCAGCAGCCCGAAAGGAGGGTGGGGCATTCAGTACTTC. Variable domain in full (rest from reference TRBV7-2 and TRBJ2-4): GAGVSQSPSNKVTEKGKDVELRCDPISGHTALYWYRQSLGQGLEFLIYFQGNSAPDKSGLPSDRFSAERTGGSVSTLTIQRTQQEDSAVYLCASSPKGGWGIQYFGAGTRLSVL.